The rows below give T cell receptor beta chains drawn from one sample of a study of molecular identifiers for immune sequencing clone quantification. TCRdb recomputed calls from the PCR reads with MiXCR, one row per CDR3 protein. The sample yields hundreds of thousands of distinct CDR3 sequences, less than 30% seen once. The sample taken for sequencing was naive CD8+ T cells from blood, with Jurkat cell RNA spiked in. Every receptor here comes from a human donor in good health. Some libraries in this study had Jurkat cell RNA spiked in. The CDR3 runs from the conserved cysteine through the conserved F or W. A D gene is named only where the DNA matches it firmly. Clone size is stated in some rows and not others, as once, few, many or a class when expanded.

CDR3 protein: CASSTPGRGVEKLFF
CDR3 DNA: TGTGCCAGTAGTACCCCGGGGAGAGGCGTTGAAAAACTGTTTTTT
CDR3 length: 15
V gene: TRBV19
J gene: TRBJ1-4
clone size: NA
D gene: NA

CDR3 protein: CASSLAGTDFQYF
CDR3 DNA: TGTGCCAGCAGCTTAGCGGGGACAGATTTTCAGTACTTC
CDR3 length: 13
V gene: TRBV7-9
J gene: TRBJ2-7
clone size: many
D gene: TRBD1

CDR3 protein: CSVAPNEQFF
CDR3 DNA: TGCAGCGTTGCGCCCAATGAGCAGTTCTTC
CDR3 length: 10
V gene: TRBV29-1
J gene: TRBJ2-1
clone size: few
D gene: NA

CDR3 protein: CASSVEQAPSYGYTF
CDR3 DNA: TGTGCCAGCAGCGTAGAACAGGCTCCCTCCTATGGCTACACCTTC
CDR3 length: 15
V gene: TRBV9
J gene: TRBJ1-2
clone size: few
D gene: NA

CDR3 protein: CASSLEAGRSADTQYF
CDR3 DNA: TGCGCCAGCAGCTTGGAGGCCGGGAGAAGTGCAGATACGCAGTATTTT
CDR3 length: 16
V gene: TRBV5-1
J gene: TRBJ2-3
clone size: NA
D gene: NA

CDR3 protein: CSANNMDRFLGQQYF
CDR3 DNA: TGCAGTGCTAATAACATGGACAGATTCTTGGGGCAGCAGTACTTC
CDR3 length: 15
V gene: TRBV20-1
J gene: TRBJ2-7
clone size: NA
D gene: NA

CDR3 protein: CASSQMGGGVSYEQYF
CDR3 DNA: TGTGCCAGCAGCCAAATGGGGGGAGGGGTCTCCTACGAGCAGTACTTC
CDR3 length: 16
V gene: TRBV7-9
J gene: TRBJ2-7
clone size: few
D gene: TRBD2

CDR3 protein: CASSPLAGRKVSGANVLTF
CDR3 DNA: TGCGCCAGCAGCCCCCTGGCGGGACGGAAAGTCTCTGGGGCCAACGTCCTGACTTTC
CDR3 length: 19
V gene: TRBV5-1
J gene: TRBJ2-6
clone size: many
D gene: NA

CDR3 protein: CASSLGWSNQPQHF
CDR3 DNA: TGTGCCAGCAGCTTGGGGTGGAGCAATCAGCCCCAGCATTTT
CDR3 length: 14
V gene: TRBV13
J gene: TRBJ1-5
clone size: many
D gene: NA

CDR3 protein: CISVPEGSPRGNTEAFF
CDR3 DNA: NA
CDR3 length: 17
V gene: TRBV7-5
J gene: TRBJ1-1
clone size: few
D gene: NA

CDR3 protein: CASSYSNPGAGNQPQHF
CDR3 DNA: TGTGCCAGCAGTTACTCGAATCCAGGGGCTGGCAATCAGCCCCAGCATTTT
CDR3 length: 17
V gene: TRBV6-5
J gene: TRBJ1-5
clone size: NA
D gene: NA

CDR3 protein: CASSQELGLAGGPHYEQYF
CDR3 DNA: TGCGCCAGCAGCCAAGAGTTGGGACTAGCGGGAGGGCCGCACTACGAGCAGTACTTC
CDR3 length: 19
V gene: TRBV4-3
J gene: TRBJ2-7
clone size: few
D gene: TRBD2

CDR3 protein: CASSQEARETYEQYF
CDR3 DNA: TGCGCCAGCAGCCAAGAGGCCCGCGAAACCTACGAGCAGTACTTC
CDR3 length: 15
V gene: TRBV4-1
J gene: TRBJ2-7
clone size: many
D gene: NA

CDR3 protein: CSARDGLAGGYTDTQYF
CDR3 DNA: TGCAGTGCTAGGGACGGACTAGCGGGGGGATACACAGATACGCAGTATTTT
CDR3 length: 17
V gene: TRBV20-1
J gene: TRBJ2-3
clone size: few
D gene: TRBD2

CDR3 protein: CATSRGGGTPDTQYF
CDR3 DNA: TGTGCCACCAGCAGAGGGGGAGGTACACCAGATACGCAGTATTTT
CDR3 length: 15
V gene: TRBV15
J gene: TRBJ2-3
clone size: many
D gene: NA

CDR3 protein: CASSSGVGLGANVLTF
CDR3 DNA: TGTGCCAGCAGCTCCGGCGTGGGGCTGGGGGCCAACGTCCTGACTTTC
CDR3 length: 16
V gene: TRBV7-9
J gene: TRBJ2-6
clone size: few
D gene: NA

CDR3 protein: CASSINTEAFF
CDR3 DNA: TGTGCCAGCAGCATAAACACTGAAGCTTTCTTT
CDR3 length: 11
V gene: TRBV7-9
J gene: TRBJ1-1
clone size: many
D gene: NA

CDR3 protein: CASSLGTGLAADTQYF
CDR3 DNA: TGTGCCAGCAGCTTGGGCACCGGACTAGCAGCTGACACGCAGTATTTT
CDR3 length: 16
V gene: TRBV5-6
J gene: TRBJ2-3
clone size: many
D gene: TRBD2

CDR3 protein: CASSLGLDYEQYF
CDR3 DNA: TGTGCCAGCAGCCTGGGACTGGACTACGAGCAGTACTTC
CDR3 length: 13
V gene: TRBV5-6
J gene: TRBJ2-7
clone size: many
D gene: NA

CDR3 protein: CAWTSTRNSPLPF
CDR3 DNA: TGTGCCTGGACGTCAACAAGGAATTCCCCCCTCCCCTTT
CDR3 length: 13
V gene: TRBV30
J gene: TRBJ1-6
clone size: NA
D gene: NA

CDR3 protein: CAFSLGPNTGELFF
CDR3 DNA: TGTGCCTTCTCCTTGGGCCCGAACACCGGGGAGCTGTTTTTT
CDR3 length: 14
V gene: TRBV30
J gene: TRBJ2-2
clone size: few
D gene: NA

CDR3 protein: CASSHPGLAMDNEQFF
CDR3 DNA: TGTGCCAGCAGCCACCCGGGACTAGCGATGGACAATGAGCAGTTCTTC
CDR3 length: 16
V gene: TRBV3-1
J gene: TRBJ2-1
clone size: NA
D gene: TRBD2